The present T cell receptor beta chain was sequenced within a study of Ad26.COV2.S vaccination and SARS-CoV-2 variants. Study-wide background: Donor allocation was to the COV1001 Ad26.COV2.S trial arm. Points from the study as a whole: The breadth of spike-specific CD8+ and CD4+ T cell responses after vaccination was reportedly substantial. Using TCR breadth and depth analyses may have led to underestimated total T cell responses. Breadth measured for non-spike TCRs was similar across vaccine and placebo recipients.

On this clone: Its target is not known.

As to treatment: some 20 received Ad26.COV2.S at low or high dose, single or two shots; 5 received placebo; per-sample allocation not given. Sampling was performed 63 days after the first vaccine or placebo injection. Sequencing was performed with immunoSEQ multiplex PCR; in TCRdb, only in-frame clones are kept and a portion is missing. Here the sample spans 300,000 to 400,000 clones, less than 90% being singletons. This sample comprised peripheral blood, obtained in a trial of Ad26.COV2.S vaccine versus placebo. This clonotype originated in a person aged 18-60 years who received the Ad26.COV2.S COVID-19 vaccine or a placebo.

CDR3 sequence reads: CASRYTDTQYF. DNA for the CDR3: TGTGCCAGCAGGTACACAGATACGCAGTATTTT. The chain links TRBV12-3 or TRBV12-4 to TRBJ2-3; D is unclear. CDR3 length: 11 residues. V dropped 6 bases and J dropped 2 bases, with 3 bases sitting between them.